These 20 T cell receptor beta chains were all obtained from the same sample, sequenced in a study of blood T cell repertoires in COVID-19. This table comes from immunoSEQ multiplex PCR, and its TCRdb copy is limited to in-frame clones, with some not included. The sample contains 100,000 to 150,000 clones, 65% to 90% of which appear only once. The sample comprised peripheral blood. These receptors were taken from a man aged 80 or over with active or convalescent COVID-19.

The V call is TRBV10-3, the J call TRBJ1-1; TRBD1 matches 7 bases. The CDR3 is 15 residues long. Germline lookup yields CDR1 ENHRY and CDR2 SYGVKD. Trimming at V came to 4 bases and at J to 1 base, leaving 6 bases not matched to a gene. CDR3 in DNA: TGTGCCATCAGTGTGTCCGGGACAGAGAACACTGAAGCTTTCTTT. Residues: CAISVSGTENTEAFF.

The rearrangement links TRBV24-1 to TRBJ2-1; 10 bases map to TRBD2. J was trimmed by 4 bases and V by 2 bases; bases with no gene match: 7. Germline CDR1 and CDR2: KGHDR and SFDVKD. The CDR3 contains 17 residues. CDR3 region: CATSDYSSGGGYNEQFF. The CDR3, as DNA: TGTGCCACCAGTGATTATTCGAGCGGGGGGGGTTACAATGAGCAGTTCTTC.

The rearrangement uses TRBV2 and TRBJ1-5, with TRBD1 matching 7 bases. Unmatched junction bases numbered 7, after V lost 11 bases and J lost 3 bases. The CDR3 extends over 13 amino acids. Germline values: CDR1 SNHLY, CDR2 FYNNEI. The CDR3 region has the DNA TGTGCCGGGGGGACAGCTTACAATCAGCCCCAGCATTTT. This codes for CAGGTAYNQPQHF.

J is TRBJ1-5 and V is TRBV6-2 or TRBV6-3; weak D call: TRBD1 (5 bases). This CDR3 spans 14 amino acids. Per the germline V gene, CDR1 is MNHEY and CDR2 is SVGEGT. Trimming removed 6 bases from V and 7 bases from J, with 16 bases in between. The CDR3 is CASSVRERGQPQHF. The CDR3 DNA sequence: TGTGCCAGCAGCGTCAGGGAACGAGGACAGCCCCAGCATTTT.

This clone showed up just once. This chain links TRBV7-6 with TRBJ2-7; 9 positions match TRBD2. Losses at the gene ends were 4 bases for V and 6 bases for J; bases not matched to a gene: 16. CDR1 is SGHVS and CDR2 is FNYEAQ in the germline V gene. This CDR3 has 17 residues. CDR3 region: CASSWAPASGKSGEQYF. In DNA form, the CDR3 reads TGTGCCAGCAGCTGGGCGCCGGCTAGCGGGAAAAGTGGCGAGCAGTACTTC.

The chain employs TRBV3-1 (or the pseudogene TRBV3-2) and TRBJ1-6, with 8 positions matching TRBD1. CDR3 length: 15 amino acids. After removal of 1 base from V and 7 bases from J, the junction contained 3 bases not matched to a gene. Germline V gene sequence: CDR1 LGHDT, CDR2 YNNKEL (reference sequence). The CDR3 reads CASSQGTGLNSPLHF. The CDR3 nucleotides read TGTGCCAGCAGCCAAGGGACAGGGCTCAATTCACCCCTCCACTTT.

The CDR3 sequence is CASSPLTTTFVNEQFF. For the CDR3, the DNA is TGTGCCAGCAGTCCTCTGACGACTACTTTTGTGAATGAGCAGTTCTTC. The V call is TRBV2, the J call TRBJ2-1; TRBD2 is a possible D gene (5 bases). Looked up from germline, CDR1 is SNHLY and CDR2 is FYNNEI. The CDR3 has 16 amino acids. The germline V and J ends were trimmed by 5 bases and 7 bases, with 21 bases remaining between them.

J is TRBJ1-2 and V is TRBV6-5, with TRBD1 matching over 7 bases. V trimming: 0 bases; J trimming: 5 bases; junction bases outside the gene matches: 6. The V gene's germline CDR1 is MNHEY and CDR2 SVGAGI. The CDR3 loop spans 15 amino acids. The CDR3 DNA sequence: TGTGCCAGCAGTTACTCGGGGACAGCACTTTATGGCTACACCTTC. As protein: CASSYSGTALYGYTF.

This chain links TRBV5-1 with TRBJ1-2; maybe TRBD1 (6 bases). The CDR3 runs to 13 residues. Germline loops: CDR1 SGHRS, CDR2 YFSETQ. V was shortened by 4 bases and J by 3 bases, with 10 bases between the two germline ends. CDR3 sequence (DNA): TGCGCCAGCAGCCCGGACAGAGACTATGGCTACACCTTC. Amino acids: CASSPDRDYGYTF.

This clone was seen just once. The rearrangement uses TRBV7-2 and TRBJ2-5, with D unresolved. Trimming shortened V by 6 bases and J by 1 base, and 9 bases separated the two germline ends. Germline CDR1 SGHTA, CDR2 FQGNSA. CDR3 length: 13 amino acids. This CDR3 is CASRYRVQETQYF. In DNA, the CDR3 is TGTGCCAGCAGATACCGGGTCCAAGAGACCCAGTACTTC.

The gene calls are TRBV11-2 and TRBJ2-7; TRBD2 might be the D (6 bases). The germline V and J ends were trimmed by 5 bases and 3 bases, with 14 bases remaining between them. The V gene's germline CDR1 is SGHAT and CDR2 FQNNGV. The CDR3 is 14 amino acids. CDR3 nucleotides: TGTGCCAGCAGCCCCCGGGGTAGCGGCTACGAGCAGTACTTC. This sequence encodes CASSPRGSGYEQYF.

The genes are TRBV30 and TRBJ1-2; 7 bases are a match to TRBD1. Germline CDR1 reads GTSNPN; CDR2 reads SVGIG (reference sequence). This CDR3 has 12 residues. J lost 4 bases, V lost 4 bases, and 3 bases had no gene match. The chain's CDR3 is CAWKDRLYGYTF. The CDR3 region has the DNA TGTGCCTGGAAGGACAGGCTCTATGGCTACACCTTC.

The V and J genes are TRBV11-2 and TRBJ1-1, with D possibly being TRBD1 (5 bases). Germline V lookup: CDR1 SGHAT, CDR2 FQNNGV. The CDR3 has 13 residues. Trimming removed 5 bases at V and 12 bases at J, with 19 bases between. CDR3 loop: CASSSVRAGRSFF. The CDR3 coding sequence is TGTGCCAGCAGCAGTGTTAGGGCAGGGAGGTCTTTCTTT.

The chain combines TRBV7-6 with TRBJ1-1; 7 bases map to TRBD1. Per germline, CDR1 SGHVS and CDR2 FNYEAQ. V was pared by 3 bases and J by 4 bases, with 8 bases of the junction left unmatched. The CDR3 extends over 15 amino acids. In DNA form, the CDR3 reads TGTGCCAGCAGCTTGGGGACAGACCTGGGCACTGAAGCTTTCTTT. Amino acids: CASSLGTDLGTEAFF.

The chain carries TRBV28 and TRBJ1-3, with D possibly matching TRBD1 (6 bases). The CDR3 has 15 amino acids. Per the germline V gene, CDR1 is MDHEN and CDR2 is SYDVKM. V lost 6 bases and J 0 bases, leaving 12 bases between the germline ends. The CDR3 region has the DNA TGTGCCAGCAGCCAAGGACAGATCTCTGGAAACACCATATATTTT. Residues: CASSQGQISGNTIYF.

The chain links TRBV5-1 to TRBJ1-5; D unresolved. Germline V gene data show CDR1 as SGHRS and CDR2 as YFSETQ. This CDR3 spans 13 amino acids. Between the trimmed V and J ends, which lost 4 bases and 4 bases, there was a span of 9 bases. The CDR3 DNA reads TGCGCCAGCAGCGAGATGAGTAATCAGCCCCAGCATTTT. Translated, it gives CASSEMSNQPQHF.

The chain carries TRBV9 and TRBJ1-2, with D maybe TRBD1 (5 bases). In germline, CDR1 is SGDLS, CDR2 YYNGEE. The CDR3 sequence is 15 residues long. V lost 1 base and J lost 0, with 10 bases in between. The CDR3 loop reads CASSVRQNANYGYTF. DNA of the CDR3: TGTGCCAGCAGCGTAAGACAGAATGCTAACTATGGCTACACCTTC. Supplemented by reference TRBV9 and TRBJ1-2, the full variable domain reads DSGVTQTPKHLITATGQRVTLRCSPRSGDLSVYWYQQSLDQGLQFLIQYYNGEERAKGNILERFSAQQFPDLHSELNLSSLELGDSALYFCASSVRQNANYGYTFGSGTRLTVV.

This chain connects TRBV18 to TRBJ2-7; TRBD2 matches at 8 bases. V trimming: 2 bases; J trimming: 4 bases; junction bases outside the gene matches: 7. Germline values: CDR1 KGHSH, CDR2 LQKENI. This CDR3 has 15 amino acids. CDR3 sequence reads: CASSPGVAGNYEQYF. Here the CDR3 DNA reads TGTGCCAGCTCACCAGGGGTAGCGGGGAATTACGAGCAGTACTTC.

This clone occurred once. V usage is TRBV4-1 and J usage is TRBJ1-2; 7 bases agree with TRBD1. CDR1 and CDR2 from the germline V gene are MGHRA and YSYEKL. Losses at the gene ends were 0 bases for V and 8 bases for J; bases not matched to a gene: 12. The CDR3 covers 16 residues. CDR3 in amino acids: CASSQEIQGGFGGYTF. The CDR3 DNA is TGCGCCAGCAGCCAAGAGATCCAGGGGGGATTTGGAGGCTACACCTTC.

Only a few counts were recorded for this clone. This chain links TRBV7-2 with TRBJ1-2; perhaps TRBD1 as D (5 bases). The CDR3 sequence is 13 residues long. CDR1 is SGHTA, CDR2 FQGNSA, per germline. The ends were cut back, 6 bases at V and 5 bases at J, with 13 bases in the middle. The CDR3 sequence is CASRPTGVYGYTF. CDR3 DNA: TGTGCCAGCAGACCAACGGGGGTGTATGGCTACACCTTC.